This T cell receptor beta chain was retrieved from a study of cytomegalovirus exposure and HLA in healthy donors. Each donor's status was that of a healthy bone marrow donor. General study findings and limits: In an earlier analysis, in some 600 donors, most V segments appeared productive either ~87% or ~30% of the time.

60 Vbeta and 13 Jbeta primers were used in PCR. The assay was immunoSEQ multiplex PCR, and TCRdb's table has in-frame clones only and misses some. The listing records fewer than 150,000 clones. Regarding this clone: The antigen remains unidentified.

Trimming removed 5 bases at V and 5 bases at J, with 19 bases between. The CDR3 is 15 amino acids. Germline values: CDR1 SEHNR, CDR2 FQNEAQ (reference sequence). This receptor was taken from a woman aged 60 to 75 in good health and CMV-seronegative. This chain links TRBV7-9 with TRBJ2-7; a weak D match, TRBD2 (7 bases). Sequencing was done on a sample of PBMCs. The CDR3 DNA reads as TGTGCCAGCAGCCCTCGGGGGGCTGCTTTCCACGAGCAGTACTTC. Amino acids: CASSPRGAAFHEQYF. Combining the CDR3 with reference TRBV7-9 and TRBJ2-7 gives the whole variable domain DTGVSQNPRHKITKRGQNVTFRCDPISEHNRLYWYRQTLGQGPEFLTYFQNEAQLEKSRLLSDRFSAERPKGSFSTLEIQRTEQGDSAMYLCASSPRGAAFHEQYFGPGTRLTVT.